These 21 T cell receptor beta chains came from one sample sequenced in a study of T-cell reconstitution after alpha-beta-depleted transplantation in children. Molecular barcoding with unique molecular identifiers was used for the TCRbeta library. TCRdb used MiXCR to reprocess the PCR reads, holding one entry per CDR3 protein. Among hundreds of thousands of distinct CDR3 sequences listed, roughly 17% were seen once. This specimen was PBMCs from the stem cell graft donor, taken from the stem cell graft. The origin of the receptors is a human donor who donated a stem cell graft to a child with acute myeloid leukemia.

Turning to this clonotype: This may be a read error, as it is one base from a much larger clone. The chain has TRBV20-1 and TRBJ1-2, with D possibly matching TRBD1 (6 bases). The germline gives CDR1 DFQATT, CDR2 SNEGSKA (reference sequence). Trimming cost V 4 bases and J 10 bases, with 19 bases left between them. CDR3 length: 13 amino acids. The CDR3 DNA is TGCAGTGCTATACAGGGAGGTAACGATGTCTACACCTTC. Encoded protein: CSAIQGGNDVYTF.

The table lists this clonotype with many counts. J is TRBJ2-3 and V is TRBV12-3 or TRBV12-4; D unclear. Trimming removed 6 bases at V and 11 bases at J, with 21 bases between. The CDR3 covers 14 residues. The CDR3 loop reads CASSAHTPVDGQYF. CDR3 DNA: TGTGCCAGCAGCGCGCATACCCCAGTGGATGGGCAGTATTTT.

The chain has TRBV29-1 and TRBJ2-5; D may be TRBD2 (5 bases). This CDR3 is 11 amino acids long. Germline V gives CDR1 SQVTM, CDR2 ANQGSEA. V gave up 8 bases and J gave up 1 base, with 8 bases separating them. In nucleotides, the CDR3 is TGCAGCTCCGAGGGCCAAGAGACCCAGTACTTC. It translates to CSSEGQETQYF. Supplemented by reference TRBV29-1 and TRBJ2-5, the full variable domain reads SAVISQKPSRDICQRGTSLTIQCQVDSQVTMMFWYRQQPGQSLTLIATANQGSEATYESGFVIDKFPISRPNLTFSTLTVSNMSPEDSSIYLCSSEGQETQYFGPGTRLLVL.

This clonotype was counted at least ten times. The chain employs TRBV10-3 and TRBJ1-2; D gene ambiguous. The germline V gene encodes CDR1 ENHRY and CDR2 SYGVKD. The V end lost 8 bases, the J end lost 6 bases, and 10 bases lay between the germline ends. CDR3 size: 11 residues. Here the CDR3 reads CAISLGDGYTF. The CDR3 DNA is TGTGCCATCTCCCTGGGCGATGGCTACACCTTC.

The rearrangement uses TRBV20-1 and TRBJ2-5; no clear D. CDR3 length: 14 residues. V lost 8 bases, J lost 5 bases, and 21 bases lay in between. Germline V CDR1 and CDR2: DFQATT, SNEGSKA (reference sequence). The CDR3 DNA sequence: TGCAGTCCAGGTGGCCTTCGGTTGGGGGAGACCCAGTACTTC. It specifies CSPGGLRLGETQYF.

This chain connects TRBV15 to TRBJ1-6, with D possibly being TRBD1 (6 bases). The V end lost 0 bases, the J end lost 8 bases, and 11 bases lay between the germline ends. The CDR3 totals 15 residues. Germline values: CDR1 LNHNV, CDR2 YYDKDF (reference sequence). In DNA, the CDR3 is TGTGCCACCAGCAGAGATGGAGGGGGGGATTCACCCCTCCACTTT. Its protein product is CATSRDGGGDSPLHF.

The J gene is TRBJ2-5, the V gene TRBV11-3, with a weak D call TRBD1 (5 bases). Between the trimmed V and J ends, which lost 1 base and 5 bases, there was a span of 14 bases. Germline values: CDR1 SGHNT, CDR2 YENEEA. There are 15 residues in the CDR3. The CDR3 spells CASSLGVRVDETQYF. CDR3 coding DNA: TGTGCCAGCAGCTTAGGGGTCAGGGTGGATGAGACCCAGTACTTC. The full variable domain, with the rest looked up from reference TRBV11-3 and TRBJ2-5, is EAGVVQSPRYKIIEKKQPVAFWCNPISGHNTLYWYLQNLGQGPELLIRYENEEAVDDSQLPKDRFSAERLKGVDSTLKIQPAELGDSAVYLCASSLGVRVDETQYFGPGTRLLVL.

This clonotype has more than one count but fewer than ten. This chain uses TRBV27 with TRBJ2-1; D might be TRBD2 (7 bases). Per the germline V gene, CDR1 is MNHEY and CDR2 is SMNVEV (reference sequence). V was clipped by 6 bases and J by 4 bases, with 16 bases between them. The CDR3 is 15 residues long. CDR3 DNA sequence: TGTGCCAGCAGGGACCTGGGGGGGGCATACAATGAGCAGTTCTTC. It translates to CASRDLGGAYNEQFF.

This clonotype was counted at least ten times. The chain couples TRBV9 to TRBJ2-1; D call uncertain. Germline V gene data show CDR1 as SGDLS and CDR2 as YYNGEE. V was trimmed by 4 bases and J by 0 bases, leaving 8 bases between them. This CDR3 is built from 14 residues. The CDR3 protein is CASSPRTSYNEQFF. CDR3 DNA sequence: TGTGCCAGCAGCCCCAGAACCTCCTACAATGAGCAGTTCTTC.

This clonotype has only a few counts. The CDR3 DNA follows: TGTGCCAGCAGTTTAGCCCCGGGACAGGCCACCTATACACCCGGGGAGCTGTTTTTT. Protein sequence: CASSLAPGQATYTPGELFF. The J gene is TRBJ2-2, the V gene TRBV12-3 or TRBV12-4, with 8 bases that match TRBD1. J was trimmed by 6 bases and V by 0 bases; bases with no gene match: 15. CDR3 length equals 19 residues.

This clonotype was seen a handful of times. V and J are TRBV3-1 and TRBJ2-1; D unclear. Trimming left V 0 bases short and J 0 bases short, with 9 bases between. Germline lookup yields CDR1 LGHDT and CDR2 YNNKEL (reference sequence). CDR3 length: 16 amino acids. The CDR3 here is CASSQDFASSYNEQFF. CDR3 coding DNA: TGTGCCAGCAGCCAAGATTTCGCAAGCTCCTACAATGAGCAGTTCTTC.

The genes are TRBV5-4 and TRBJ2-1; D is unresolved. Germline assignment: CDR1 SGHNT and CDR2 YYREEE (reference sequence). Trimming took 3 bases from V and 5 from J, leaving 9 bases between them. The CDR3 has 13 residues. The CDR3 here is CASSWRRDNEQFF. CDR3 bases: TGTGCCAGCAGCTGGAGACGGGACAATGAGCAGTTCTTC. The full variable domain, its missing parts supplied by reference TRBV5-4 and TRBJ2-1, is ETGVTQSPTHLIKTRGQQVTLRCSSQSGHNTVSWYQQALGQGPQFIFQYYREEENGRGNFPPRFSGLQFPNYSSELNVNALELDDSALYLCASSWRRDNEQFFGPGTRLTVL.

The CDR3 reads CASLKREQATLQANVLTF. Here the CDR3 DNA reads TGTGCCAGCTTGAAGCGGGAGCAGGCCACATTACAGGCCAACGTCCTGACTTTC. This sequence joins TRBV25-1 and TRBJ2-6, with 8 bases matching TRBD2. The J segment lost 6 bases and the V segment lost 8 bases, leaving 18 bases of the junction unmatched. This CDR3 spans 18 amino acids. CDR1 and CDR2 (germline): MGHDK, SYGVNS.

At least ten counts were recorded for this clonotype. V usage is TRBV15 and J usage is TRBJ2-7; D uncertain. With 0 bases removed from V and 2 bases from J, the gap between germline ends came to 17 bases. CDR1 LNHNV and CDR2 YYDKDF come from the germline V gene (reference sequence). The CDR3 contains 17 residues. The CDR3, as DNA: TGTGCCACCAGCAGAGAGTTAGGTACATCCCTAACCTACGAGCAGTACTTC. Its protein is CATSRELGTSLTYEQYF.

The chain links TRBV28 to TRBJ1-1, with TRBD1 identical over 9 bases. Germline V gene lookup returns CDR1 MDHEN and CDR2 SYDVKM. V trimming: 4 bases; J trimming: 4 bases; junction bases outside the gene matches: 7. CDR3 length: 15 amino acids. For the CDR3, the DNA is TGTGCCAGCAGTTCCGACAGGGGGGTGCGCACTGAAGCTTTCTTT. The encoded protein is CASSSDRGVRTEAFF.

This clonotype has ten or more counts. This chain links TRBV15 with TRBJ2-1, with no clear D. V lost 0 bases and J lost 0, with 3 bases in between. There are 14 residues in the CDR3. CDR1 is LNHNV, CDR2 YYDKDF, per germline (reference sequence). The CDR3 bases are TGTGCCACCAGCAGAGATGCCTCCTACAATGAGCAGTTCTTC. Protein sequence: CATSRDASYNEQFF.

This rearrangement joins TRBV5-1 to TRBJ2-3; 10 nucleotides align to TRBD2. CDR1 and CDR2 from the germline V gene are SGHRS and YFSETQ. The V gene end was trimmed by 0 bases and the J gene end by 2 bases; junction bases not matched to a gene: 6. CDR3 length: 17 amino acids. The CDR3 protein is CASSLALAGANTDTQYF. DNA of the CDR3: TGCGCCAGCAGCTTGGCGCTAGCGGGGGCCAACACAGATACGCAGTATTTT.

This clonotype was seen only a few times. The chain couples TRBV4-3 to TRBJ2-1; D possibly matches TRBD1 or TRBD2 (6 bases each). This CDR3 comprises 15 residues. V lost 0 bases and J lost 5, with 11 bases in between. In germline, CDR1 is LGHNA, CDR2 YSLEER. The CDR3 sequence: CASSQDGGPNNEQFF. CDR3 in DNA: TGCGCCAGCAGCCAAGATGGGGGGCCCAACAATGAGCAGTTCTTC.

This clonotype was seen only once. This rearrangement joins TRBV4-3 to TRBJ1-2; D unresolved. The germline V and J ends were trimmed by 3 bases and 8 bases, with 25 bases remaining between them. The CDR3 totals 17 residues. In germline, CDR1 is LGHNA, CDR2 YSLEER. CDR3 bases: TGCGCCAGCAGCCAGTCCCAGATTCCGGGATTCTCCGAGGGCTACACCTTC. Amino acid sequence: CASSQSQIPGFSEGYTF.

This chain joins TRBV11-2 and TRBJ2-7; 7 bases are shared with TRBD2. This CDR3 is 13 amino acids long. The germline V gene has CDR1 SGHAT and CDR2 FQNNGV. The J segment lost 1 base and the V segment lost 7 bases, leaving 4 bases of the junction unmatched. The CDR3 sequence: CASIRRGSYEQYF. CDR3 bases: TGTGCCAGCATCCGGCGGGGGTCCTACGAGCAGTACTTC.

This clonotype was counted at least ten times. V is TRBV7-9 and J is TRBJ2-5; D remains ambiguous. Per the germline V gene, CDR1 is SEHNR and CDR2 is FQNEAQ (reference sequence). V was shortened by 7 bases and J by 6 bases, with 15 bases between the two germline ends. This CDR3 is 13 amino acids long. In nucleotides, the CDR3 is TGTGCCAGCACATTATCAGCGCCTAAGACCCAGTACTTC. Protein: CASTLSAPKTQYF.